This T cell receptor beta chain was captured by sequencing in a study of blood T cell repertoires in COVID-19. Assay: immunoSEQ multiplex PCR; the TCRdb copy retains only in-frame clones and omits some. The data hold 400,000 to 500,000 clones, with nearly 90% observed a single time. Germline lookup yields CDR1 MDHEN and CDR2 SYDVKM. V lost 6 bases and J 6 bases, leaving 8 bases between the germline ends. The CDR3 consists of 12 residues. The receptor was isolated from a woman under 30 who had been exposed to COVID-19. The chain links TRBV28 to TRBJ2-2; D possibly corresponds to TRBD1 (6 bases). Material for sequencing was PBMCs or T cells enriched from blood (not recorded which). This CDR3 reads CASRAGAGELFF. The CDR3 DNA is TGTGCCAGCAGGGCAGGGGCCGGGGAGCTGTTTTTT.